This TCR beta chain originates from a study of blood T cell repertoires in COVID-19 (dated by TCRdb to 2019 to 2021). In the study overall: The collaborator samples originated in the United States, Italy and Spain and spanned the acute and convalescent phases of COVID-19. The material from the prospective study consisted of cDNA or gDNA derived from T cells, B-cell-depleted T cells, or PBMCs. Subjects who had been exposed to COVID-19, were actively infected with it, or had recovered from it provided the deeply sampled blood TCRbeta repertoires that made up the dataset. The repertoires were made available in a free public database intended to serve as a resource for research on the immune response to SARS-CoV-2. The samples were drawn from the first 160 participants of the ongoing ImmuneRACE study and from about 1,200 subjects provided by 6 global collaborators. A de-identified subject ID, COVID-19 status, age in years and sex were almost always included in the sample metadata. Where HLA class I and class II types were available, the types were taken from metadata supplied by the sample provider, not from assay-based typing. What the study reported, not specific to this receptor: The amount of clinical and demographic metadata varied by source and participant and was provided uncurated.

Collaborating institutions collected whole blood in K2EDTA tubes following their own protocols. For TCRbeta analysis, collaborator samples were shipped as frozen whole blood, as isolated PBMCs, or as DNA extracted from either sample type. TCRbeta CDR3 regions were amplified from genomic DNA by means of the immunoSEQ Assay, a bias-controlled multiplex PCR. Concerning the study's data processing: The number of nucleated cells in each sample was estimated by amplification of reference gene primers within the assay. To quantify the absolute abundance of each unique TCRbeta CDR3 rearrangement, sequence reads were collapsed and filtered. For each sample, productive Simpson clonality was calculated by taking the square root of Simpson's diversity index across productive rearrangements. In its TCRdb copy, this immuneACCESS table keeps in-frame sequences only and misses some clones. Where compared with another copy, unresolved V genes explain less than half of these, and the others have no known cause. V, J and clone size were drawn from that table, and D and trimming were deduced from the DNA. The sample profile shows over 200,000 clones; around 80% of them were found once. The ten largest make up 15% to 20% of the sample.

To note about this clone: There is no known antigen for this receptor. Nothing much larger sits one base from this clone, and base qualities are not available.

The clonotype was recovered from a woman aged 80 or older with active or convalescent COVID-19. Material: peripheral blood.

The encoded CDR3 is CASSYSGLARGDTQYF. In nucleotide form, the sequence is TGTGCCAGCAGTTACTCGGGACTAGCCAGAGGAGATACGCAGTATTTT. Recombination joined TRBV6-6 with TRBJ2-3, with 9 bases matching TRBD2. Taken from cysteine to phenylalanine, the CDR3 has 16 residues. CDR3 DNA only is kept here, 48 bases in frame from base 1. Here V drops 0 bases and J drops 5 bases, and the junction holds 6 bases not matched to any gene. From the germline V gene (reference sequence), CDR1 is MNHNY and CDR2 is SVGAGI.